These 4 T cell receptor beta chains came from one sample sequenced in a study of shared clonotypes between healthy human individuals (TCRdb year 2020). The receptor library was made with the immunoSEQ multiplex PCR assay. TCRdb mirrors the immuneACCESS table, restricted to in-frame sequences. Some clones are absent from its copies; in checked studies, under half trace to an unresolved V gene, and the reason for the others is unknown. This sample lists some 1.5 million clones; more than 95% were detected once. The top ten hold 0.95% to 1.5% of the sample. Sample: naive CD4+ T cells sorted from blood. The cell subset or site label, read with the paper, signifies: CD45RA+ positively selected. All receptors derive from a man aged 25 to 45 in good health.

V gene TRBV6-6 combines with J gene TRBJ1-2, with TRBD1 matching 8 bases. The CDR3 loop spans 13 amino acids. J was trimmed by 8 bases and V by 2 bases; bases with no gene match: 4. CDR1 is MNHNY and CDR2 is SVGAGI in the germline V gene (reference sequence). CDR3 amino acids: CASSYGDRGGYTF. Written as DNA, the CDR3 is TGTGCCAGCAGTTACGGCGACAGGGGAGGCTACACCTTC.

The chain is built from TRBV10-3 and TRBJ2-2; possible D gene TRBD1, 6 bases. The V and J ends lost 4 bases and 4 bases respectively, with 10 bases between them. The germline V gene encodes CDR1 ENHRY and CDR2 SYGVKD. This CDR3 has 14 residues. Here the CDR3 DNA reads TGTGCCATCAGTGTAGGGGGTCCCACCGGGGAGCTGTTTTTT. Translated, it gives CAISVGGPTGELFF.

This chain connects TRBV6-1 to TRBJ2-5; possibly TRBD1 for D (5 bases). The CDR3 has 13 residues. V gave up 6 bases and J gave up 7 bases, with 15 bases separating them. CDR1 and CDR2 from the germline V gene are MNHNS and SASEGT. This CDR3 reads CASSDSSSRTQYF. In DNA form, the CDR3 reads TGTGCCAGCAGCGACAGTAGTTCGAGGACCCAGTACTTC.

The V gene is TRBV5-4, the J gene TRBJ1-2, with unresolved D. Germline loops: CDR1 SGHNT, CDR2 YYREEE (reference sequence). CDR3 length equals 14 residues. V shed 0 bases and J shed 4 bases, with 10 bases lying between them. The CDR3 protein is CASSLGQEAYGYTF. In DNA form, the CDR3 reads TGTGCCAGCAGCTTGGGGCAGGAGGCCTATGGCTACACCTTC.